Listed below are T cell receptor beta chains from one sample, sequenced in a study of cytomegalovirus exposure and HLA in healthy donors. Assay: immunoSEQ multiplex PCR; the TCRdb copy retains only in-frame clones and omits some. Among 110,000 or so clones listed, 65% to 80% were seen once. Material: PBMCs. These receptor sequences come from a male donor in good health and CMV-seronegative. Both conserved end residues are part of each CDR3. D genes are given only for firm matches. Size is stated for part of the rows, as once, few or many counts, or as a class when the clone is expanded.

j_call | d_call | v_call | clone_size | cdr3_aa | cdr3_nt
TRBJ1-2 | NA | TRBV19 | once | CASSIREGGYTF | TGTGCCAGTAGTATTAGGGAGGGTGGCTACACCTTC
TRBJ2-3 | NA | TRBV20-1 | NA | CSAFPDTQYF | TGCAGTGCCTTTCCAGATACGCAGTATTTT
TRBJ1-1 | NA | TRBV29-1 | NA | CSVGSVRVLNTEAFF | TGCAGCGTTGGGTCTGTTCGGGTTTTGAACACTGAAGCTTTCTTT
TRBJ2-1 | TRBD2 | TRBV4-1 | NA | CASSLSGGSGSRDEQFF | TGCGCCAGCAGCCTGTCTGGGGGGAGCGGGAGTAGAGATGAGCAGTTCTTC
TRBJ2-1 | TRBD2 | TRBV5-4 | NA | CASSWTSQTNEQFF | TGTGCCAGCAGCTGGACTAGCCAAACCAATGAGCAGTTCTTC
TRBJ2-1 | TRBD1 | TRBV15 | NA | CATSRDRGQGYYNEQFF | TGTGCCACCAGCAGAGATAGAGGACAGGGATATTACAATGAGCAGTTCTTC
TRBJ2-7 | NA | TRBV10-3 | NA | CAISESKGVHRDEQYF | TGTGCCATCAGTGAGTCGAAGGGGGTTCATAGGGACGAGCAGTACTTC
TRBJ1-3 | TRBD1 | TRBV29-1 | NA | CSVTGALSSGNTIYF | TGCAGCGTTACAGGGGCTCTAAGCTCTGGAAACACCATATATTTT
TRBJ2-7 | NA | TRBV10-3 | NA | CAISESDRPSYEQYF | TGTGCCATCAGTGAGTCCGACAGGCCCTCCTACGAGCAGTACTTC
TRBJ1-6 | NA | TRBV28 | NA | CASSFGGVRDSPLHF | TGTGCCAGCAGTTTCGGGGGGGTCAGAGATTCACCCCTCCACTTT
TRBJ2-2 | TRBD1 | TRBV5-1 | few | CASSPDRGTGELFF | TGCGCCAGCAGCCCTGACAGGGGAACCGGGGAGCTGTTTTTT
TRBJ2-3 | TRBD1 | TRBV11-2 | NA | CASSRETGGLSYF | TGTGCCAGCAGCAGAGAAACAGGGGGCTTATCGTATTTT
TRBJ2-3 | NA | TRBV18 | NA | CASSPTEGTDTQYF | TGTGCCAGCTCACCAACGGAGGGCACAGATACGCAGTATTTT
TRBJ2-3 | NA | TRBV5-1 | few | CASSLGLVLTADTQYF | TGCGCCAGCAGCTTGGGTTTAGTGCTCACGGCAGATACGCAGTATTTT